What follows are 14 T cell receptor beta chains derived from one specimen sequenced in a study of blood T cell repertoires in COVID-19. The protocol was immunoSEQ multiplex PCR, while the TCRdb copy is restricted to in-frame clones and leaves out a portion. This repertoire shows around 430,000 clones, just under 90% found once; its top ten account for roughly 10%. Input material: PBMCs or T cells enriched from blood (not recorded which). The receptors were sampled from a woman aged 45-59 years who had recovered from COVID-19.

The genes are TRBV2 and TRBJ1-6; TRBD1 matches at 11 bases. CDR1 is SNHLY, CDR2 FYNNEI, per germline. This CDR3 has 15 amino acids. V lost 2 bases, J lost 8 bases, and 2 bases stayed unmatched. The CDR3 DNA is TGTGCCAGCAGTGAACCGGGACAGGGGGATTCACCCCTCCACTTT. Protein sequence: CASSEPGQGDSPLHF.

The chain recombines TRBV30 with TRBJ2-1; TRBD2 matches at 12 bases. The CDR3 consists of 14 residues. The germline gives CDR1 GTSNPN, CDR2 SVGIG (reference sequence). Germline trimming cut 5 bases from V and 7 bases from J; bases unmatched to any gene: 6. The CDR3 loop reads CAWASGGASNEQFF. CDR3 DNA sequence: TGTGCCTGGGCTAGCGGGGGGGCAAGTAATGAGCAGTTCTTC. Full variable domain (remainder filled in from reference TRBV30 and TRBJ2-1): SQTIHQWPATLVQPVGSPLSLECTVEGTSNPNLYWYRQAAGRGLQLLFYSVGIGQISSEVPQNLSASRPQDRQFILSSKKLLLSDSGFYLCAWASGGASNEQFFGPGTRLTVL.

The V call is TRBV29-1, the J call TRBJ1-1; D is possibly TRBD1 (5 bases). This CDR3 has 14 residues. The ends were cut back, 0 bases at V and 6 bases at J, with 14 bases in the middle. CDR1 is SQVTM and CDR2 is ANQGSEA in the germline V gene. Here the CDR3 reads CSVEDGDNRPEAFF. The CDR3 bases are TGCAGCGTTGAAGATGGGGATAACAGGCCTGAAGCTTTCTTT.

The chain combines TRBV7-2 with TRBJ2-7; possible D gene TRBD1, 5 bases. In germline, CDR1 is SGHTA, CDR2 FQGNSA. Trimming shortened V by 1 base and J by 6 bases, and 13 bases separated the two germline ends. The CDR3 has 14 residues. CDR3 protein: CASSLEAGLSEQYF. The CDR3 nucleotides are TGTGCCAGCAGCTTAGAGGCAGGGTTGAGCGAGCAGTACTTC.

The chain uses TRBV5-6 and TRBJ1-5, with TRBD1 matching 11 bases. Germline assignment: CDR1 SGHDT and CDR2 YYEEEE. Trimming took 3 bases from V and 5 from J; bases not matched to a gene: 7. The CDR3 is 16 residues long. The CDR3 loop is CASSSGVGQGDQPQHF. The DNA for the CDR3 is TGTGCCAGCAGCTCGGGAGTGGGACAGGGGGATCAGCCCCAGCATTTT.

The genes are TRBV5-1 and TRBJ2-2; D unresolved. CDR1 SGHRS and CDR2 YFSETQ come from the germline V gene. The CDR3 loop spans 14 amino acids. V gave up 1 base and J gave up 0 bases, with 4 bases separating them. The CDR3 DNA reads TGCGCCAGCAGCTTGTTAGCGAACACCGGGGAGCTGTTTTTT. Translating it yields CASSLLANTGELFF.

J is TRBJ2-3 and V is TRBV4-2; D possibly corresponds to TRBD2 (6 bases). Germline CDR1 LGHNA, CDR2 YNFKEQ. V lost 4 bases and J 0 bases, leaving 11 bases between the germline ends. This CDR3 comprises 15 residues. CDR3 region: CASSRGLSSTDTQYF. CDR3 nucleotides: TGTGCCAGCAGCCGGGGACTTTCTAGCACAGATACGCAGTATTTT.

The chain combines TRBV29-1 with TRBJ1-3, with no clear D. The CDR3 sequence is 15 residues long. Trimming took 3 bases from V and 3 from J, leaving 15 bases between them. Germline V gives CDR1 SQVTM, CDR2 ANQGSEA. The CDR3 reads CSVEYPQQDGNTIYF. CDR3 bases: TGCAGCGTTGAGTACCCCCAGCAGGATGGAAACACCATATATTTT.

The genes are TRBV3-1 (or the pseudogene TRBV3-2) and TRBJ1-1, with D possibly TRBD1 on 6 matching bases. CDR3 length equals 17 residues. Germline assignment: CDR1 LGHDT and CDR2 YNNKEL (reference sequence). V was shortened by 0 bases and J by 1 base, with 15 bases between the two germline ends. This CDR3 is CASSQERGRMGNTEAFF. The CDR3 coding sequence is TGTGCCAGCAGCCAAGAGCGGGGGCGGATGGGGAACACTGAAGCTTTCTTT.

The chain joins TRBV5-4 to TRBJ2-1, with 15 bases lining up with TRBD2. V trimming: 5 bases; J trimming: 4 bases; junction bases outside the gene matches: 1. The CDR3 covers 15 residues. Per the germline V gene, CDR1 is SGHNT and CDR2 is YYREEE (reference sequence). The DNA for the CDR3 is TGTGCCAGCAGGGGGACTAGCGGGGGGTACAATGAGCAGTTCTTC. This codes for CASRGTSGGYNEQFF.

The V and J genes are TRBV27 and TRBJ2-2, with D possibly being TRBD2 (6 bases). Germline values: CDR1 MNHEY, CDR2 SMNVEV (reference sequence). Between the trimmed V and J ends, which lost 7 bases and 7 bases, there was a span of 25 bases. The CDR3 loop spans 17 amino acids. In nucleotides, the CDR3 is TGTGCCAGCACCCCGACCTTCGCGGGGACCCGCGGCGGGGAGCTGTTTTTT. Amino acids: CASTPTFAGTRGGELFF.

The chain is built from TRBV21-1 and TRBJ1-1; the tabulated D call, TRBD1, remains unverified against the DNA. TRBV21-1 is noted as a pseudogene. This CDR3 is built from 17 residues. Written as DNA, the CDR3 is TGTGCCAGCAGCAAAATAGGGGACAGGGGGCATATCACTGAAGCTTTCTTT. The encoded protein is CASSKIGDRGHITEAFF.

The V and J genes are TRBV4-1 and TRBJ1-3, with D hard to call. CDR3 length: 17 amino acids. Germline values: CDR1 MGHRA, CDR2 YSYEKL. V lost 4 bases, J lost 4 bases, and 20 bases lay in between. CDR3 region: CASSPRELPDSGNTIYF. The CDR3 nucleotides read TGCGCCAGCAGCCCGCGAGAACTCCCGGACTCGGGAAACACCATATATTTT.

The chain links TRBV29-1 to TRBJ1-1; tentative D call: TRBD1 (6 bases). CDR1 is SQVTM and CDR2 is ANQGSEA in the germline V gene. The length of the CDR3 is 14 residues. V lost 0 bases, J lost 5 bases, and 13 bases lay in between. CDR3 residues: CSVEEGAAGTEAFF. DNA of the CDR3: TGCAGCGTTGAAGAGGGGGCAGCGGGAACTGAAGCTTTCTTT.